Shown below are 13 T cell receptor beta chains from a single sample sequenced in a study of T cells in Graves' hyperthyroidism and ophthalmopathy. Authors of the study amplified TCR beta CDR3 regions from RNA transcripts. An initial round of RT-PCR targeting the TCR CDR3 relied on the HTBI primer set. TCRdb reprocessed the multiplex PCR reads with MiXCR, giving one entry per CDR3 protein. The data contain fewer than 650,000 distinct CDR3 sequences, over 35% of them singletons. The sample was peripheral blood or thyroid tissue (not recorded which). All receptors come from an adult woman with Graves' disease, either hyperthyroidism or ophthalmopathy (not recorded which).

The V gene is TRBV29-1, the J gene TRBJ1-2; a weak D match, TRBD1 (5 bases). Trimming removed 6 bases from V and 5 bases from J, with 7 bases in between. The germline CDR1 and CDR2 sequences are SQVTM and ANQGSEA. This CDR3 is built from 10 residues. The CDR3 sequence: CSVPGYGYTF. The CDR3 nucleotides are TGCAGCGTGCCAGGGTATGGCTACACCTTC.

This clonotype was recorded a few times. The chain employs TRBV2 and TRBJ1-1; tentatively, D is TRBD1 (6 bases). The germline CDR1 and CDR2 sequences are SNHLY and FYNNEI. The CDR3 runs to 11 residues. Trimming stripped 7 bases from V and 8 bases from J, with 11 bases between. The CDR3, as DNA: TGTGCCAGCACACAGGGCAGGGAAGCTTTCTTT. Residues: CASTQGREAFF.

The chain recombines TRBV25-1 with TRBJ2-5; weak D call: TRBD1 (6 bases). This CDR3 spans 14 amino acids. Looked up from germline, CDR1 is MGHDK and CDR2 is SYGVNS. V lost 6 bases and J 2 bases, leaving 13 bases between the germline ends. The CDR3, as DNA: TGTGCCAGCAGAGGCGGACAGCTACAAGAGACCCAGTACTTC. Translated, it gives CASRGGQLQETQYF.

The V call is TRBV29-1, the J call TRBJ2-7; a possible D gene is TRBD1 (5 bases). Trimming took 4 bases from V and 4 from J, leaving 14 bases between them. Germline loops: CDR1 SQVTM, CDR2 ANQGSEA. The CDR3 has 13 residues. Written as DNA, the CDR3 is TGCAGCGTTGCCCAAGGGGCAGGGTACGAGCAGTACTTC. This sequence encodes CSVAQGAGYEQYF.

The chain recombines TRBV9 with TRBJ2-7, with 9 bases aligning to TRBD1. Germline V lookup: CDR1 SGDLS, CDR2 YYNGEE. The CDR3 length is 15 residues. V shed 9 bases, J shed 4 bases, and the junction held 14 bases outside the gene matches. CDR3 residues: CANSPRGTGKYEQYF. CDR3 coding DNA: TGTGCCAACTCACCCCGGGGGACAGGGAAATACGAGCAGTACTTC.

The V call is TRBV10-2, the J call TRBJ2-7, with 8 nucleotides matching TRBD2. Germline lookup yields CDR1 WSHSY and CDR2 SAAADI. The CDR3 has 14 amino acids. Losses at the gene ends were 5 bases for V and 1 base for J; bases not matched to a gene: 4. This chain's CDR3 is CASSNSGASYEQYF. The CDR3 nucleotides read TGCGCCAGCAGTAATAGCGGGGCTTCCTACGAGCAGTACTTC.

For the CDR3, the DNA is TGTGCCAGCAGTTTGAGACAGGGGGCCCAGTACTTC. This translates into CASSLRQGAQYF. The chain employs TRBV12-3 or TRBV12-4 and TRBJ2-5; 9 nucleotides match TRBD1. This CDR3 comprises 12 residues. The V gene end was trimmed by 3 bases and the J gene end by 9 bases; junction bases not matched to a gene: 2.

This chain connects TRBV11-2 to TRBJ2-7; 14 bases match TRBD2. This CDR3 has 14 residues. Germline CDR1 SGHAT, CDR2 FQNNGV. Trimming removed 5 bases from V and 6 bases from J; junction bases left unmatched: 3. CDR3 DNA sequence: TGTGCCAGCAGCGACGGGACTAGCGGGGGCGAGCAGTACTTC. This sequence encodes CASSDGTSGGEQYF.

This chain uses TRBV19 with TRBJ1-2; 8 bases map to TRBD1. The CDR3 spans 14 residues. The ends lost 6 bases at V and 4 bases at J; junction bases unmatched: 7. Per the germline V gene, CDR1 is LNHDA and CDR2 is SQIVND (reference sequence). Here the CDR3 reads CASSPGQVLYGYTF. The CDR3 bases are TGTGCCAGTAGCCCGGGACAGGTACTCTATGGCTACACCTTC. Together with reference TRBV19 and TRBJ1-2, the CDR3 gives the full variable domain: DGGITQSPKYLFRKEGQNVTLSCEQNLNHDAMYWYRQDPGQGLRLIYYSQIVNDFQKGDIAEGYSVSREKKESFPLTVTSAQKNPTAFYLCASSPGQVLYGYTFGSGTRLTVV.

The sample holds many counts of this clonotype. CDR3 residues: CASSSRTTNTGELFF. CDR3 in DNA: TGCGCCAGCAGCTCAAGGACAACGAACACCGGGGAGCTGTTTTTT. The V call is TRBV5-1, the J call TRBJ2-2, with D possibly matching TRBD1 (5 bases). Germline loops: CDR1 SGHRS, CDR2 YFSETQ. Trimming shortened V by 3 bases and J by 0 bases, and 9 bases separated the two germline ends. The CDR3 totals 15 residues.

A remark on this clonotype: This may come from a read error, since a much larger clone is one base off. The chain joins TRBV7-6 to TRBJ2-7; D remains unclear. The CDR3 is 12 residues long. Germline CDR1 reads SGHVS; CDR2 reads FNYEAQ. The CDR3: CASSDDIYKQYF. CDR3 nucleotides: TGTGCCAGCAGCGATGACATCTACAAGCAGTACTTC.

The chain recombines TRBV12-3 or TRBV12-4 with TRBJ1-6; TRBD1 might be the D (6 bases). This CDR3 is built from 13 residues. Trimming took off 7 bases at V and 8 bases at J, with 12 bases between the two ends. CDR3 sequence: CASNLNRDSPLHF. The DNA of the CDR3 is TGTGCCAGCAACCTGAACAGGGATTCACCCCTCCACTTT.

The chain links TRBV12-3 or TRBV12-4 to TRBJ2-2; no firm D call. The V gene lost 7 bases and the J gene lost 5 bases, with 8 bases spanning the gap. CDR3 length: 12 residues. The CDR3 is CASTRSTGELFF. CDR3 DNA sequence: TGTGCCAGCACACGTTCGACCGGGGAGCTGTTTTTT.